This T cell receptor (beta chain) was sequenced for a study of T cell responses to AZD1222 COVID-19 vaccine. General observations from the study: A reported finding is that nearly half of spike-specific TCRs target unmutated variant regions. Just five or six AZD1222 recipients were seropositive at baseline. The donor cohort was predominantly white British with a female majority, and clonal diversity may have been underestimated.

Turning to this clone: Its antigen is still unknown.

The table came from immunoSEQ multiplex PCR; TCRdb's copy has only in-frame clones and leaves some out. Of approximately 150,000 clones in the sample, roughly 94% are singletons; the top ten hold roughly 5.6%. The V segment lost 4 bases and the J segment 5 bases; nucleotides outside the gene matches: 13. Germline assignment: CDR1 KGHSH and CDR2 LQKENI. There are 16 residues in the CDR3. The sequenced sample was peripheral blood, obtained 28 days after the second AZD1222 dose. This receptor was identified in an adult who received the AZD1222 COVID-19 vaccine. The chain employs TRBV18 and TRBJ2-7; 8 bases match TRBD2. In DNA form, the CDR3 reads TGTGCCAGCTCACAACTCTCAGGGTTAGCGGGAAACGAGCAGTACTTC. It encodes CASSQLSGLAGNEQYF.